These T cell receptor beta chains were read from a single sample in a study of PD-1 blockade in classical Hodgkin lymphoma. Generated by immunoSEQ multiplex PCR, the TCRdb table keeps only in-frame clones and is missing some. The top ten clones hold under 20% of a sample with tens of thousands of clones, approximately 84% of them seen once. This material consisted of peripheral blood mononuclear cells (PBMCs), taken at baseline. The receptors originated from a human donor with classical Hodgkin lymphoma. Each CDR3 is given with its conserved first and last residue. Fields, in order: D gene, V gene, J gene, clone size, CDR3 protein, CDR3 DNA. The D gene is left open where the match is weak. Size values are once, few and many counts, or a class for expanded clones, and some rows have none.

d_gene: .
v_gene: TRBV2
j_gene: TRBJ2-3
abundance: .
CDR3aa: CASSVDRATDTQYF
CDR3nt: TGTGCCAGCAGTGTGGACCGAGCAACAGATACGCAGTATTTT

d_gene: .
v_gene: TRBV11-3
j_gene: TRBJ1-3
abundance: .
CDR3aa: CATEPFSGNTIYF
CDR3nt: TGTGCCACCGAGCCCTTCTCTGGAAACACCATATATTTT

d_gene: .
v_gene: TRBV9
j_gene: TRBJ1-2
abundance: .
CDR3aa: CASSATGTRYGYTF
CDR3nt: TGTGCCAGCAGCGCCACGGGGACACGCTATGGCTACACCTTC

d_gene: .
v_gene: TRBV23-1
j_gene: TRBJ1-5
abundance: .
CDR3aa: CATLLHVAGNQPQHF
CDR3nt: TGCGCCACGTTACTTCATGTAGCGGGTAATCAGCCCCAGCATTTT

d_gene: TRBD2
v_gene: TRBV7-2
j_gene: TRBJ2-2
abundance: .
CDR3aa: CASSLAGSTGELFF
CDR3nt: TGTGCCAGCAGTTTAGCGGGATCCACCGGGGAGCTGTTTTTT

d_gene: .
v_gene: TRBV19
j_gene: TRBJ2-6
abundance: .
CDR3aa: CASSLEAGANVLTF
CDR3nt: TGTGCCAGTAGTCTTGAGGCTGGGGCCAACGTCCTGACTTTC

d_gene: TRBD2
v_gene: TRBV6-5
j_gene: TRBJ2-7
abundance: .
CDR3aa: CASWGWAGGSYEQYF
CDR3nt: TGTGCCAGCTGGGGGTGGGCGGGAGGTTCCTACGAGCAGTACTTC

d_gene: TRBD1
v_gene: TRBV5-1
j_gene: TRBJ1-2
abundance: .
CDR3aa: CASSLSGTEFYGYTF
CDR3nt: TGCGCCAGCAGCTTGTCCGGGACAGAATTTTATGGCTACACCTTC

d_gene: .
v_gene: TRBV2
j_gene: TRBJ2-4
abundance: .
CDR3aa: CASSTQGSKNIQYF
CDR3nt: TGTGCCAGCAGTACACAGGGTTCCAAAAACATTCAGTACTTC

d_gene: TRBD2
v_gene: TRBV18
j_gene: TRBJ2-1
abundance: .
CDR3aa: CASSGTSGVTNEQFF
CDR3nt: TGTGCCAGCTCAGGGACTAGCGGAGTAACCAATGAGCAGTTCTTC

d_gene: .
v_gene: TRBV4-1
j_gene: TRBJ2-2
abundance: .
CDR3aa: CASSQARDLHEIGELFF
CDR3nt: TGCGCCAGCAGCCAAGCCCGGGACCTCCATGAGATCGGGGAGCTGTTTTTT

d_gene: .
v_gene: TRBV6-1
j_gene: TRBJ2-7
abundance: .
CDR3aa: CASTNLTYEQYF
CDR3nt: TGTGCCAGCACAAACTTGACCTACGAGCAGTACTTC

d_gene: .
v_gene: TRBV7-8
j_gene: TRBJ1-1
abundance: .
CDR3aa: CASSLGFSQGWGTEAFF
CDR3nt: TGTGCCAGCAGCTTAGGGTTCTCGCAGGGGTGGGGAACTGAAGCTTTCTTT

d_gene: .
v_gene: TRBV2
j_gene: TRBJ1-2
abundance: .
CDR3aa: CASRAGGVGYGYTF
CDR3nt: TGTGCCAGCAGGGCGGGGGGCGTAGGGTATGGCTACACCTTC

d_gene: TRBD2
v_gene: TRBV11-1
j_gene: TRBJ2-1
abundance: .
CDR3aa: CASSLLAGGYNEQFF
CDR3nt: TGTGCCAGCAGCTTACTAGCGGGAGGATACAATGAGCAGTTCTTC

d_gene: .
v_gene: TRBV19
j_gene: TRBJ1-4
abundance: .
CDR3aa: CATQKEKLFF
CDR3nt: TGTGCCACCCAGAAGGAAAAACTGTTTTTT

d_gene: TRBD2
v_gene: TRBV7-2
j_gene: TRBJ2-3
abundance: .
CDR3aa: CASSLKAGDSDTQYF
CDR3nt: TGTGCCAGCAGCTTAAAAGCGGGAGATTCAGATACGCAGTATTTT

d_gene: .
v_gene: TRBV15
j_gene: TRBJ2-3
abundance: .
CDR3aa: CATSREGDTDTQYF
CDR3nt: TGTGCCACCAGCAGGGAAGGGGACACAGATACGCAGTATTTT

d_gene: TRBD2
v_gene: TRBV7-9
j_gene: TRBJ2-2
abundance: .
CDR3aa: CASSPREREGTGELFF
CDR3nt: TGTGCCAGCAGCCCCCGTGAGCGGGAAGGAACCGGGGAGCTGTTTTTT

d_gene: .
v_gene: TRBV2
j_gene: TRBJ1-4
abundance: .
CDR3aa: CASSFSAANEKLFF
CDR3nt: TGTGCCAGCAGTTTTTCGGCAGCTAATGAAAAACTGTTTTTT

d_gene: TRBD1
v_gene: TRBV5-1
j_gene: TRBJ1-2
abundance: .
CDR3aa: CASSLGDRVWGMVSPNYGYTF
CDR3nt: TGCGCCAGCAGCTTGGGGGACAGAGTTTGGGGCATGGTATCACCTAACTATGGCTACACCTTC

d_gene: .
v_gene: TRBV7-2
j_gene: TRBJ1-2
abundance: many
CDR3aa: CASSGGQPGGGYTF
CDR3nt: TGTGCCAGCAGTGGCGGGCAGCCCGGCGGTGGCTACACCTTC

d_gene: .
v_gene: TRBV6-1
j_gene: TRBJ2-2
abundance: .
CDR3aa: CASSFERPLGELFF
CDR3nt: TGTGCCAGCAGTTTTGAACGTCCCTTGGGGGAGCTGTTTTTT

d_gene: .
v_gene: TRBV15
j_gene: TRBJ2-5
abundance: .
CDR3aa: CATSRDTPETQYF
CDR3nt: TGTGCCACCAGCAGAGATACTCCAGAGACCCAGTACTTC

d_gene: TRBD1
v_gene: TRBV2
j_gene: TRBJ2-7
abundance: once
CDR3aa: CASSGTGFYEQYF
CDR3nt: TGTGCCAGCAGTGGGACAGGGTTCTACGAGCAGTACTTC

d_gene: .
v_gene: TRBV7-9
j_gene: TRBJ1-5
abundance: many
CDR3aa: CASSEQDNQPQHF
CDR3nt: TGTGCCAGCAGCGAACAGGACAATCAGCCCCAGCATTTT

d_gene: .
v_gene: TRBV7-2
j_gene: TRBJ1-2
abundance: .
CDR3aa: CASSLVGPTGGYTF
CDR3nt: TGTGCCAGCAGCTTAGTGGGACCGACCGGGGGCTACACCTTC

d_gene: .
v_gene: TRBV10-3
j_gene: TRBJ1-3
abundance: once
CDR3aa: CASTSRNTIYF
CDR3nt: TGTGCCTCGACCTCCAGAAACACCATATATTTT

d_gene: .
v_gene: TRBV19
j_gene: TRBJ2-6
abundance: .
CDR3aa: CATSRTTGANVLTF
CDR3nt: TGTGCCACCTCAAGGACGACCGGGGCCAACGTCCTGACTTTC

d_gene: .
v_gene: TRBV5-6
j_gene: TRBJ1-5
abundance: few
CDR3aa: CASSRLRDTISKPQHF
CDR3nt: TGTGCCAGCAGCAGACTCCGGGACACCATATCAAAGCCCCAGCATTTT

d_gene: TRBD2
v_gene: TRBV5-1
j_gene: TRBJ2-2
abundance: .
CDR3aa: CASSFRGLGPGELFF
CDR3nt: TGCGCCAGCAGCTTCCGGGGACTAGGCCCCGGGGAGCTGTTTTTT

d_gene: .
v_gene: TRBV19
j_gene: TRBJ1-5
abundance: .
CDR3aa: CASRRGPYSNQPQHF
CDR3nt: TGTGCCAGTAGGCGAGGGCCTTATAGCAATCAGCCCCAGCATTTT

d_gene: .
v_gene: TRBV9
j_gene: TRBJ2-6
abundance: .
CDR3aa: CASSGENSGANVLTF
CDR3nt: TGTGCCAGCAGCGGGGAGAACTCTGGGGCCAACGTCCTGACTTTC

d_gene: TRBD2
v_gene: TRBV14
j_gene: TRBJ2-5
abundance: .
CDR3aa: CASSPSGAGGETQYF
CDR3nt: TGTGCCAGCAGCCCCTCGGGAGCCGGGGGGGAGACCCAGTACTTC

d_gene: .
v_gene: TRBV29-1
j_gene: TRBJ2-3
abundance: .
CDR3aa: CSAWDGNTDTQYF
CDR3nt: TGCAGCGCCTGGGACGGAAACACAGATACGCAGTATTTT

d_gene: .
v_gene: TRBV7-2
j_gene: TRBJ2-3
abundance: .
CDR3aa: CASSLVGFRRTDTQYF
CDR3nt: TGTGCCAGCAGCTTAGTGGGGTTTCGCCGCACAGATACGCAGTATTTT

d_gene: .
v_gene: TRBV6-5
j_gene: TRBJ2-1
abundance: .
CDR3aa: CASSSGSGGHNEQFF
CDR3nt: TGTGCCAGCTCCTCGGGGAGTGGGGGGCACAATGAGCAGTTCTTC

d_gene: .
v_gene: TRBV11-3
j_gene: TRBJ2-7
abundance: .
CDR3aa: CASSPGIGGRGHF
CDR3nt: TGTGCCAGCAGCCCGGGTATCGGCGGTAGAGGACACTTC

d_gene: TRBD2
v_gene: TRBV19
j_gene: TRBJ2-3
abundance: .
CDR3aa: CASSTLAGSTDTQYF
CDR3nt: TGTGCCAGTAGTACCCTAGCGGGAAGTACAGATACGCAGTATTTT

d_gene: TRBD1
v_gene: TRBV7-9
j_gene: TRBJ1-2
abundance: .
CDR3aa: CASSWGTDNYGYTF
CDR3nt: TGTGCCAGCAGCTGGGGGACAGACAACTATGGCTACACCTTC

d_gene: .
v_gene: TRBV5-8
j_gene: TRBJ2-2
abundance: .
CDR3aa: CASSLVGGAGELFF
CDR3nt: TGTGCCAGCAGCTTGGTGGGGGGAGCCGGGGAGCTGTTTTTT

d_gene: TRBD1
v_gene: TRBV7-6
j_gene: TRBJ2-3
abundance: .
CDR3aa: CASSLWTGGNTDTQYF
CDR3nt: TGTGCCAGCAGCCTCTGGACAGGGGGAAACACAGATACGCAGTATTTT

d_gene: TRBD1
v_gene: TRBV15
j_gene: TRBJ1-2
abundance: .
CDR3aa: CATSRDRQGAMGYTF
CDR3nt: TGTGCCACCAGCAGAGATCGGCAGGGGGCTATGGGCTACACCTTC

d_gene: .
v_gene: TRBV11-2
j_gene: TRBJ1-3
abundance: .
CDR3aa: CASSLVQGSGNTIYF
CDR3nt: TGTGCCAGCAGCTTAGTCCAGGGCTCTGGAAACACCATATATTTT

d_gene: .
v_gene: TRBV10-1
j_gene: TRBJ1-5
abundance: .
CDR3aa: CASSGRYHSNQPQHF
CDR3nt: TGCGCCAGCAGTGGTCGGTACCATAGCAATCAGCCCCAGCATTTT